The clone carrying this TCR beta chain was recorded many times. The sample belongs to a study of T cell repertoires in cytomegalovirus infection. Germline V gene lookup returns CDR1 SGHTA and CDR2 FQGNSA. The CDR3 consists of 14 residues. V trimming: 8 bases; J trimming: 1 base; junction bases outside the gene matches: 4. TCRdb re-called the reads with MiXCR, one entry per CDR3 protein. Altogether tens of thousands of distinct CDR3 sequences are present, over 3.5% being singletons, with the ten largest covering 22%. The chain combines TRBV7-2 with TRBJ2-3; 9 bases are shared with TRBD1. Input material: PBMCs. This clonotype originated in a human donor in good health (CMV status not recorded). Some clones in this sample may be carry-over from other donors' samples. In DNA, the CDR3 is TGTGCCAGCTCCCGGACAGGGGGCACAGATACGCAGTATTTT. This sequence encodes CASSRTGGTDTQYF.